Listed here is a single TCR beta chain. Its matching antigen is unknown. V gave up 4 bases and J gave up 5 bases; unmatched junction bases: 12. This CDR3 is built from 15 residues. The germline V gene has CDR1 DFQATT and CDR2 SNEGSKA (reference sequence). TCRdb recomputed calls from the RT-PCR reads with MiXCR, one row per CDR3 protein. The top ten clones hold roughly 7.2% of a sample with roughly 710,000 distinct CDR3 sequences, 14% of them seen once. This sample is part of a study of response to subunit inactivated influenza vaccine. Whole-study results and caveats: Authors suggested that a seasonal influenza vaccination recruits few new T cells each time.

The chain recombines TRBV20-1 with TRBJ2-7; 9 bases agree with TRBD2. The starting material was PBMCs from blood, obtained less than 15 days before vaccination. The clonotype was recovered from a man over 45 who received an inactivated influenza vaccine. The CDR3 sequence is CSATRPLAGYNEQYF. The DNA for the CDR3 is TGCAGTGCTACCCGCCCCCTAGCGGGGTACAACGAGCAGTACTTC.